Sequencing of this T cell receptor beta chain was carried out in a study of shared clonotypes between healthy human individuals. The naive CD8 subset, CD45RO-negative cells positively selected for CCR7, excluded terminally differentiated effector memory CD45RA+ cells. Germline CDR1 and CDR2: SNHLY and FYNNEI. Trimming pared 6 bases from V and 3 bases from J, leaving 12 bases between. This CDR3 spans 14 amino acids. Libraries were prepared by immunoSEQ multiplex PCR; TCRdb keeps only in-frame clonotypes and omits some of them. The table lists millions of clones, about 95% of them singletons. The chain couples TRBV2 to TRBJ2-1; D remains unclear. This receptor was obtained from a man younger than 30 in good health. The sequenced sample was naive CD8+ T cells sorted from blood. As DNA, the CDR3 is TGTGCCAGCAGGGAATTCCCGGACTACAATGAGCAGTTCTTC. It specifies CASREFPDYNEQFF.